What follows are 8 T cell receptor beta chains derived from one specimen sequenced in a study of blood T cells in healthy people across ages. A second about 6 to 12 cycle PCR used barcoded and J-beta primers. TCRdb processed the 5' RACE reads anew with MiXCR; each CDR3 protein has one entry. The table shows 800,000 to 950,000 distinct CDR3 sequences, with about 37% occurring only once. Input material: blood. The receptors stem from a young man in good health.

In its sample, this clonotype was seen many times. J is TRBJ2-4 and V is TRBV20-1; D is undetermined. Between the trimmed V and J ends, which lost 3 bases and 2 bases, there was a span of 14 bases. Germline values: CDR1 DFQATT, CDR2 SNEGSKA (reference sequence). The CDR3 totals 15 residues. The CDR3 sequence is CSARAAGWSKNIQYF. CDR3 in DNA: TGCAGTGCTAGGGCGGCAGGCTGGTCCAAAAACATTCAGTACTTC.

In this sample, this clonotype turned up a few times. The chain combines TRBV6-6 with TRBJ2-1; 7 bases agree with TRBD2. Germline CDR1 reads MNHNY; CDR2 reads SVGAGI (reference sequence). J was trimmed by 4 bases and V by 6 bases; bases with no gene match: 9. This CDR3 has 15 amino acids. For the CDR3, the DNA is TGTGCCAGCAGACCGTCTAGCGGTAAATACAATGAGCAGTTCTTC. Protein product: CASRPSSGKYNEQFF.

This rearrangement joins TRBV4-1 to TRBJ1-1, with D unresolved. Germline V gives CDR1 MGHRA, CDR2 YSYEKL. Trimming removed 3 bases at V and 4 bases at J, with 15 bases between. This CDR3 comprises 15 residues. The chain's CDR3 is CASSHSMGGGTEAFF. The CDR3 DNA reads TGCGCCAGCAGCCATTCAATGGGTGGCGGCACTGAAGCTTTCTTT.

The gene calls are TRBV12-3 or TRBV12-4 and TRBJ2-7; D not resolved. V lost 8 bases to trimming and J lost 3 bases, with 11 bases between them. This CDR3 has 12 amino acids. The CDR3 region has the DNA TGTGCCAGCGGGATAGTAGGCTACGAGCAGTACTTC. Amino acid sequence: CASGIVGYEQYF.

Turning to this clonotype: Sequence at one end of the junction differs from germline and may be a read error. The rearrangement joins TRBV7-2 to TRBJ2-7; tentatively, D is TRBD2 (6 bases). The CDR3 loop spans 14 amino acids. Germline values: CDR1 SGHTA, CDR2 FQGNSA. CDR3 nucleotide sequence: TGTGTCAGCAGCTGGACTACCCTCAACTACGAGCAGTACTTC. Protein sequence: CVSSWTTLNYEQYF. The whole variable domain, remainder taken from reference TRBV7-2 and TRBJ2-7, is GAGVSQSPSNKVTEKGKDVELRCDPISGHTALYWYRQSLGQGLEFLIYFQGNSAPDKSGLPSDRFSAERTGGSVSTLTIQRTQQEDSAVYLCVSSWTTLNYEQYFGPGTRLTVT.

This rearrangement joins TRBV5-6 to TRBJ2-2; 8 nucleotides agree with TRBD1. J was trimmed by 4 bases and V by 7 bases; bases with no gene match: 3. Per the germline V gene, CDR1 is SGHDT and CDR2 is YYEEEE. The CDR3 is 13 amino acids. CDR3 loop: CASGQGGTGELFF. The DNA of the CDR3 is TGTGCCAGCGGACAGGGTGGCACCGGGGAGCTGTTTTTT.

The rearrangement links TRBV7-9 to TRBJ1-1, with a weak D call TRBD1 (5 bases). The CDR3 spans 14 residues. Germline CDR1 SEHNR, CDR2 FQNEAQ (reference sequence). V lost 5 bases and J 6 bases, leaving 16 bases between the germline ends. CDR3 protein: CASSAGTVRAEAFF. CDR3 DNA sequence: TGTGCCAGCAGCGCGGGGACGGTCAGGGCTGAAGCTTTCTTT.

This chain uses TRBV20-1 with TRBJ2-1; weak D call: TRBD1 (7 bases). Germline CDR1 reads DFQATT; CDR2 reads SNEGSKA (reference sequence). V was trimmed by 0 bases and J by 6 bases, leaving 15 bases between them. The CDR3 has 15 residues. CDR3 nucleotides: TGCAGTGCTAGAGATGTGGAGGGGGCTGTCAATGAGCAGTTCTTC. Translated: CSARDVEGAVNEQFF.